These 29 T cell receptor beta chains were all obtained from the same sample, sequenced in a study of blood T cell repertoires in COVID-19. TCRdb's copy holds only in-frame clones and misses some; the assay was immunoSEQ multiplex PCR. This table holds about 240,000 clones, about 91% found once. What was sequenced was PBMCs or T cells enriched from blood (not recorded which). The receptors were sampled from a woman in her 30s with acute COVID-19.

The J gene is TRBJ2-7, the V gene TRBV5-6, with 8 bases matching TRBD1. With 4 bases clipped from V and 6 bases from J, the junction kept 6 bases outside the gene matches. This CDR3 comprises 13 residues. Germline values: CDR1 SGHDT, CDR2 YYEEEE. This CDR3 is CASSGTGGTEQYF. In DNA form, the CDR3 reads TGTGCCAGCAGCGGGACAGGTGGAACCGAGCAGTACTTC.

V gene TRBV19 combines with J gene TRBJ1-1; D unresolved. This CDR3 comprises 13 residues. CDR1 is LNHDA and CDR2 is SQIVND in the germline V gene (reference sequence). The germline V and J ends were trimmed by 3 bases and 5 bases, with 10 bases remaining between them. The CDR3 bases are TGTGCCAGTAGTATTGTCAGAGGAACTGAAGCTTTCTTT. This codes for CASSIVRGTEAFF.

The chain has TRBV6-5 and TRBJ2-1, with 8 bases that match TRBD1. Germline CDR1 MNHEY, CDR2 SVGAGI. V was clipped by 6 bases and J by 8 bases; unmatched bases: 6. This CDR3 has 13 residues. The CDR3 DNA reads as TGTGCCAGCAGGTACGACAGGGGTGATGAGCAGTTCTTC. This translates into CASRYDRGDEQFF.

V gene TRBV24-1 combines with J gene TRBJ2-3; 7 bases align to TRBD2. The CDR3 has 15 residues. V dropped 4 bases and J dropped 1; count of bases not matched to a gene: 4. The germline gives CDR1 KGHDR, CDR2 SFDVKD. The chain's CDR3 is CATSDPLAGTDTQYF. In DNA, the CDR3 is TGTGCCACCAGTGACCCCCTAGCGGGCACAGATACGCAGTATTTT.

This clone was picked up one time. The chain links TRBV29-1 to TRBJ2-5; 11 bases align to TRBD2. The CDR3 spans 14 residues. V lost 7 bases and J lost 0; bases outside the gene matches: 4. Germline lookup yields CDR1 SQVTM and CDR2 ANQGSEA. The CDR3 region is CSARLAGNQETQYF. In DNA, the CDR3 is TGCAGCGCCCGACTAGCGGGGAACCAAGAGACCCAGTACTTC.

V is TRBV18 and J is TRBJ2-5; 7 bases are shared with TRBD1. This CDR3 is 17 amino acids long. Germline V gene lookup returns CDR1 KGHSH and CDR2 LQKENI. The J segment lost 2 bases and the V segment lost 1 base, leaving 10 bases of the junction unmatched. As DNA, the CDR3 is TGTGCCAGCTCACCACGAGGGTCGACAGGGAATCAAGAGACCCAGTACTTC. It encodes CASSPRGSTGNQETQYF.

This sequence joins TRBV6-5 and TRBJ2-5; 10 bases match TRBD2. With V trimmed by 2 bases and J by 5 bases, 2 bases remained unmatched. This CDR3 contains 14 residues. Looked up from germline, CDR1 is MNHEY and CDR2 is SVGAGI. The CDR3 here is CASSYSGGDETQYF. In DNA, the CDR3 is TGTGCCAGCAGTTACAGCGGGGGGGACGAGACCCAGTACTTC.

The gene calls are TRBV5-1 and TRBJ2-1; 8 bases fit TRBD1. The CDR3 consists of 16 residues. The trim removed 4 bases at V and 4 bases at J, leaving 10 bases unmatched. CDR1 and CDR2 (germline): SGHRS, YFSETQ. This CDR3 reads CASSLERQGPYNEQFF. CDR3 bases: TGCGCCAGCAGCCTGGAACGACAGGGGCCGTACAATGAGCAGTTCTTC.

The CDR3 sequence is CASSYSRGYTDTQYF. The CDR3 DNA reads TGTGCCAGCAGTTACAGCAGGGGATACACAGATACGCAGTATTTT. This chain connects TRBV6-5 to TRBJ2-3; a weak D match, TRBD1 (6 bases). The CDR3 is 15 residues long. The V end lost 2 bases, the J end lost 2 bases, and 11 bases lay between the germline ends. Germline V lookup: CDR1 MNHEY, CDR2 SVGAGI.

This clone was observed once. This chain links TRBV27 with TRBJ1-2; possibly TRBD1 for D (5 bases). The CDR3 consists of 12 residues. V dropped 5 bases and J dropped 4 bases, with 8 bases sitting between them. From germline, CDR1 is MNHEY and CDR2 SMNVEV (reference sequence). DNA of the CDR3: TGTGCCAGCAGTACTCAGGGCTATGGCTACACCTTC. Encoded protein: CASSTQGYGYTF.

The chain is built from TRBV7-6 and TRBJ2-5; 8 bases align to TRBD2. V shed 5 bases, J shed 4 bases, and the junction held 9 bases outside the gene matches. The germline V gene has CDR1 SGHVS and CDR2 FNYEAQ. The CDR3 has 15 residues. Written as DNA, the CDR3 is TGTGCCAGCAGCCGGGGGGGGTCTGGGGCAGAGACCCAGTACTTC. Its translation: CASSRGGSGAETQYF.

V usage is TRBV19 and J usage is TRBJ2-7; 7 bases agree with TRBD2. V lost 5 bases and J lost 5; bases outside the gene matches: 12. The germline V gene has CDR1 LNHDA and CDR2 SQIVND (reference sequence). The CDR3 totals 15 residues. CDR3 nucleotide sequence: TGTGCCAGTAGTCCTACTAGCGTTCAATTCGACGAGCAGTACTTC. It codes for CASSPTSVQFDEQYF.

V is TRBV7-8 and J is TRBJ1-5; TRBD1 matches at 8 bases. The CDR3 is 16 residues long. The germline CDR1 and CDR2 sequences are SGHVS and FQNEAQ. The V segment lost 5 bases and the J segment 3 bases; nucleotides outside the gene matches: 9. The CDR3 DNA is TGTGCCAGCAGCCCAAGCACAGGGGGTTCCAATCAGCCCCAGCATTTT. Amino acid sequence: CASSPSTGGSNQPQHF.

V is TRBV5-8 and J is TRBJ1-2; the D gene is possibly TRBD1 (6 bases). The germline gives CDR1 SGHTS, CDR2 YDEGEE. Trimming pared 2 bases from V and 2 bases from J, leaving 13 bases between. The CDR3 has 15 amino acids. The CDR3 DNA is TGTGCCAGCAGCTTATCCTTCGGACAGAACTATGGCTACACCTTC. Amino acid sequence: CASSLSFGQNYGYTF.

The rearrangement links TRBV18 to TRBJ1-1, with TRBD1 matching over 9 bases. The junction had 3 bases not matched to a gene; V was cut back by 4 bases and J by 6 bases. Germline V gene sequence: CDR1 KGHSH, CDR2 LQKENI. This CDR3 contains 13 residues. The CDR3 region has the DNA TGTGCCAGCTCACGGGGACAGGGCCCTGAAGCTTTCTTT. As protein: CASSRGQGPEAFF.

This chain links TRBV10-3 with TRBJ2-1, with 13 bases identical to TRBD2. Germline V gene lookup returns CDR1 ENHRY and CDR2 SYGVKD. The CDR3 has 15 amino acids. Trimming at V came to 6 bases and at J to 2 bases, leaving 1 base not matched to a gene. CDR3 in DNA: TGTGCCATCAGGGGACTAGCGGGGCCCTACAATGAGCAGTTCTTC. Translated: CAIRGLAGPYNEQFF.

The CDR3 coding sequence is TGTGCCAGCGGTGGACAGGGGGTCTACGAGCAGTACTTC. Its translation: CASGGQGVYEQYF. This rearrangement joins TRBV27 to TRBJ2-7; 10 nucleotides agree with TRBD1. There are 13 residues in the CDR3. The V segment lost 8 bases and the J segment 3 bases; nucleotides outside the gene matches: 4. From germline, CDR1 is MNHEY and CDR2 SMNVEV (reference sequence).

This chain joins TRBV5-6 and TRBJ2-7, with TRBD2 matching 9 bases. The junction had 15 bases not matched to a gene; V was cut back by 0 bases and J by 5 bases. The CDR3 spans 18 residues. Germline CDR1 is SGHDT and CDR2 is YYEEEE. The CDR3 DNA sequence: TGTGCCAGCAGCTTGGGTAGCGGGGGAGCCTGGGTTGTCAACGAGCAGTACTTC. Protein product: CASSLGSGGAWVVNEQYF. Drawing the rest from reference TRBV5-6 and TRBJ2-7, the complete variable domain is DAGVTQSPTHLIKTRGQQVTLRCSPKSGHDTVSWYQQALGQGPQFIFQYYEEEERQRGNFPDRFSGHQFPNYSSELNVNALLLGDSALYLCASSLGSGGAWVVNEQYFGPGTRLTVT.

This sequence joins TRBV7-9 and TRBJ1-2, with D uncertain. Trimming pared 7 bases from V and 4 bases from J, leaving 13 bases between. CDR1 SEHNR and CDR2 FQNEAQ come from the germline V gene (reference sequence). This CDR3 is 13 amino acids long. CDR3 DNA sequence: TGTGCCAGCAACCTCGGTAGGAGCTATGGCTACACCTTC. Amino acid sequence: CASNLGRSYGYTF.

The chain couples TRBV7-9 to TRBJ1-1, with TRBD1 matching over 9 bases. The germline V gene encodes CDR1 SEHNR and CDR2 FQNEAQ (reference sequence). Trimming removed 5 bases from V and 4 bases from J; junction bases left unmatched: 11. The length of the CDR3 is 16 residues. CDR3 amino acids: CASSPWTGVGSTEAFF. The CDR3 bases are TGTGCCAGCAGCCCCTGGACAGGGGTTGGGAGCACTGAAGCTTTCTTT.

The chain recombines TRBV12-5 with TRBJ2-2; D is undetermined. The CDR3 length is 16 residues. Germline values: CDR1 LGHNT, CDR2 FRNRAP. V was pared by 2 bases and J by 1 base, with 11 bases between. CDR3 sequence: CASGLSPAGNTGELFF. The CDR3 nucleotides read TGTGCTAGTGGTTTGTCCCCAGCAGGGAACACCGGGGAGCTGTTTTTT.

The CDR3 DNA follows: TGTGCCAGCAGCGTGAGCCCTTCAGAGACCCAGTACTTC. This gives the protein CASSVSPSETQYF. The V and J genes are TRBV5-6 and TRBJ2-5; unclear D gene. The CDR3 is made up of 13 amino acids. Trimming stripped 4 bases from V and 4 bases from J, with 11 bases between. CDR1 and CDR2 from the germline V gene are SGHDT and YYEEEE.

A single count supports this clone. The chain links TRBV9 to TRBJ2-7; the match to TRBD1 covers 7 bases. Germline CDR1 SGDLS, CDR2 YYNGEE. The CDR3 contains 14 residues. V lost 3 bases to trimming and J lost 0 bases; unmatched junction nucleotides: 3. The CDR3 DNA sequence: TGTGCCAGCAGCGAAACAGGGGACTCCTACGAGCAGTACTTC. It translates to CASSETGDSYEQYF.

This sequence joins TRBV15 and TRBJ2-1, with a tentative D call TRBD1 (6 bases). V lost 5 bases and J 3 bases, leaving 8 bases between the germline ends. This CDR3 region has 13 residues. CDR1 is LNHNV, CDR2 YYDKDF, per germline (reference sequence). CDR3 in DNA: TGTGCCACCAGCGGGGGCCTCTACAATGAGCAGTTCTTC. Translated, it gives CATSGGLYNEQFF. Together with reference TRBV15 and TRBJ2-1, the CDR3 gives the full variable domain: DAMVIQNPRYQVTQFGKPVTLSCSQTLNHNVMYWYQQKSSQAPKLLFHYYDKDFNNEADTPDNFQSRRPNTSFCFLDIRSPGLGDTAMYLCATSGGLYNEQFFGPGTRLTVL.

This chain uses TRBV5-6 with TRBJ1-5, with 9 positions matching TRBD1. This CDR3 contains 16 residues. Trimming cost V 2 bases and J 4 bases; bases outside gene matches: 7. Germline V gene lookup returns CDR1 SGHDT and CDR2 YYEEEE. CDR3 nucleotide sequence: TGTGCCAGCAGCTTCAGGACAGGGGTACAAAATCAGCCCCAGCATTTT. It yields the protein CASSFRTGVQNQPQHF.

This chain connects TRBV5-1 to TRBJ2-5, with TRBD2 matching 7 bases. The germline V gene encodes CDR1 SGHRS and CDR2 YFSETQ. Unmatched junction bases numbered 7, after V lost 4 bases and J lost 1 base. This CDR3 is 15 amino acids long. The CDR3, as DNA: TGCGCCAGCAGCCCACTAAGGACTAGCCAAGAGACCCAGTACTTC. It specifies CASSPLRTSQETQYF. The whole variable domain, remainder taken from reference TRBV5-1 and TRBJ2-5, is KAGVTQTPRYLIKTRGQQVTLSCSPISGHRSVSWYQQTPGQGLQFLFEYFSETQRNKGNFPGRFSGRQFSNSRSEMNVSTLELGDSALYLCASSPLRTSQETQYFGPGTRLLVL.

The gene calls are TRBV4-1 and TRBJ2-7, with D possibly being TRBD1 (5 bases). CDR3 length equals 13 residues. Germline CDR1 reads MGHRA; CDR2 reads YSYEKL. V dropped 6 bases and J dropped 5 bases, with 14 bases sitting between them. This chain's CDR3 is CASSPLPRDEQYF. Written as DNA, the CDR3 is TGCGCCAGCAGTCCTCTTCCCAGGGACGAGCAGTACTTC.

This clone was seen just once. The chain uses TRBV7-2 and TRBJ1-3; weak D call: TRBD1 (6 bases). Germline V CDR1 and CDR2: SGHTA, FQGNSA. V lost 1 base to trimming and J lost 1 base, with 11 bases between them. This CDR3 spans 16 amino acids. CDR3 protein: CASSLGLQGSGNTIYF. The CDR3 bases are TGTGCCAGCAGCTTAGGCCTACAGGGATCTGGAAACACCATATATTTT.

The CDR3 sequence is CASSSYNSGGPSEQYF. CDR3 nucleotides: TGCGCCAGCAGCTCCTATAATAGCGGGGGGCCCTCAGAGCAGTACTTC. The rearrangement joins TRBV5-1 to TRBJ2-5, with 10 nucleotides matching TRBD2. The CDR3 is 16 amino acids. Germline V lookup: CDR1 SGHRS, CDR2 YFSETQ. V was pared by 3 bases and J by 11 bases, with 16 bases of the junction left unmatched.